These 17 T cell receptor beta chains were all obtained from the same sample, sequenced in a study of blood T cell repertoires in COVID-19. The data were produced by immunoSEQ multiplex PCR, yet TCRdb's version contains in-frame clones alone and is incomplete. The sample lists almost 250,000 clones, more than 70% occurring once. Sample: peripheral blood. Source of these receptors: a woman aged 80 or over with COVID-19, enrolled during active disease.

The V and J genes are TRBV11-2 and TRBJ1-1; D remains unclear. The germline V gene has CDR1 SGHAT and CDR2 FQNNGV. The CDR3 consists of 12 residues. Trimming left V 3 bases short and J 2 bases short, with 4 bases between. The CDR3, as DNA: TGTGCCAGCAGCTTTCTCAACACTGAAGCTTTCTTT. This translates into CASSFLNTEAFF.

V is TRBV3-1 (or the pseudogene TRBV3-2) and J is TRBJ2-5; D possibly corresponds to TRBD1 (7 bases). CDR3 size: 15 residues. CDR1 LGHDT and CDR2 YNNKEL come from the germline V gene (reference sequence). Trimming cost V 8 bases and J 9 bases, with 25 bases left between them. In DNA form, the CDR3 reads TGTGCCAGCGGAGGGACAGACTTAATCAAGGGGGCCCAGTACTTC. Encoded protein: CASGGTDLIKGAQYF.

The V call is TRBV28, the J call TRBJ2-2; 16 nucleotides align to TRBD2. The V segment lost 5 bases and the J segment 5 bases; nucleotides outside the gene matches: 5. The CDR3 runs 17 residues. The germline CDR1 and CDR2 sequences are MDHEN and SYDVKM. CDR3 bases: TGTGCCAGCAGTCCATTGGGACTAGCGGGGGGGACCGGGGAGCTGTTTTTT. Translating it yields CASSPLGLAGGTGELFF.

The gene calls are TRBV2 and TRBJ2-3; 8 bases align to TRBD1. Looked up from germline, CDR1 is SNHLY and CDR2 is FYNNEI. V lost 6 bases, J lost 4 bases, and 9 bases stayed unmatched. The length of the CDR3 is 15 residues. DNA of the CDR3: TGTGCCAGCAGCGGACAGGGAACGGGGGCAGATACGCAGTATTTT. Translating gives CASSGQGTGADTQYF.

The genes are TRBV2 and TRBJ2-2; 11 nucleotides line up with TRBD2. Per germline, CDR1 SNHLY and CDR2 FYNNEI. The CDR3 is 16 amino acids. V lost 6 bases to trimming and J lost 3 bases; unmatched junction nucleotides: 6. Here the CDR3 reads CASSVSGGGYTGELFF. The CDR3 DNA reads TGTGCCAGCAGCGTTAGCGGGGGGGGCTACACCGGGGAGCTGTTTTTT.

V usage is TRBV24-1 and J usage is TRBJ1-5; D call uncertain. Germline CDR1 and CDR2: KGHDR and SFDVKD. V lost 1 base and J lost 5, with 5 bases in between. The CDR3 length is 13 residues. The DNA for the CDR3 is TGTGCCACCAGTGATTTTGAGGATCAGCCCCAGCATTTT. Protein product: CATSDFEDQPQHF.

The genes are TRBV2 and TRBJ2-5; no reliable D call. Trimming shortened V by 7 bases and J by 0 bases, and 9 bases separated the two germline ends. CDR3 length: 13 amino acids. Germline V gene data show CDR1 as SNHLY and CDR2 as FYNNEI. Here the CDR3 reads CASTLEYQETQYF. CDR3 DNA: TGTGCCAGCACCCTCGAGTACCAAGAGACCCAGTACTTC.

The chain employs TRBV9 and TRBJ1-1, with D possibly TRBD1 on 5 matching bases. This CDR3 has 13 residues. Germline assignment: CDR1 SGDLS and CDR2 YYNGEE. Deletions cut 3 bases from V and 8 bases from J, with 14 bases between. The CDR3 nucleotides read TGTGCCAGCAGCGCCGCTCGCAGGGAAGAAGCTTTCTTT. This translates into CASSAARREEAFF.

Only a few counts were recorded for this clone. The chain employs TRBV28 and TRBJ1-2, with a possible D match to TRBD1 (5 bases). Germline CDR1 is MDHEN and CDR2 is SYDVKM. This CDR3 has 15 amino acids. Trimming cost V 4 bases and J 3 bases, with 15 bases left between them. The CDR3 sequence is CASSSPGRGDYGYTF. CDR3 DNA sequence: TGTGCCAGCAGTTCCCCCGGGCGGGGCGACTATGGCTACACCTTC.

The rearrangement uses TRBV6-2 or TRBV6-3 and TRBJ2-7; no definite D call. Trimming removed 2 bases from V and 9 bases from J, with 8 bases in between. Germline loops: CDR1 MNHEY, CDR2 SVGEGT. The CDR3 loop spans 11 amino acids. For the CDR3, the DNA is TGTGCCAGCAGTTACCCCCCCGGGCAGTACTTC. It codes for CASSYPPGQYF.

This sequence joins TRBV19 and TRBJ2-4; possibly TRBD1 for D (6 bases). Trimming took 0 bases from V and 0 from J, leaving 15 bases between them. Per germline, CDR1 LNHDA and CDR2 SQIVND (reference sequence). This CDR3 region has 18 residues. CDR3 protein: CASSIDSPGAGAKNIQYF. The CDR3 DNA reads TGTGCCAGTAGTATAGATTCCCCAGGGGCGGGAGCCAAAAACATTCAGTACTTC.

This chain connects TRBV18 to TRBJ2-3, with TRBD1 matching 11 bases. Trimming cost V 6 bases and J 0 bases; bases outside gene matches: 5. This CDR3 comprises 16 residues. Per the germline V gene, CDR1 is KGHSH and CDR2 is LQKENI. Here the CDR3 DNA reads TGTGCCAGCTCGCATCGGGACAGGGGGAGCACAGATACGCAGTATTTT. Amino acids: CASSHRDRGSTDTQYF.

The rearrangement uses TRBV6-5 and TRBJ1-1; no reliable D call. CDR1 MNHEY and CDR2 SVGAGI come from the germline V gene. The CDR3 runs to 11 residues. Between the trimmed V and J ends, which lost 4 bases and 11 bases, there was a span of 11 bases. The CDR3 DNA follows: TGTGCCAGCAGTTCCACTAGCTACGCTTTCTTT. Protein: CASSSTSYAFF.

The V call is TRBV7-2, the J call TRBJ2-7; 7 bases agree with TRBD1. Germline V gives CDR1 SGHTA, CDR2 FQGNSA. With 5 bases clipped from V and 6 bases from J, the junction kept 10 bases outside the gene matches. The CDR3 has 14 amino acids. CDR3 protein: CASSITGALGEQYF. Here the CDR3 DNA reads TGTGCCAGCAGCATCACAGGGGCGTTAGGCGAGCAGTACTTC.

V and J are TRBV5-1 and TRBJ1-2; D perhaps matches TRBD1 (6 bases). CDR1 SGHRS and CDR2 YFSETQ come from the germline V gene. The CDR3 contains 15 residues. V was pared by 4 bases and J by 0 bases, with 13 bases between. The CDR3, as DNA: TGCGCCAGCAGCGTTGACAGGAGTGCTAACTATGGCTACACCTTC. It specifies CASSVDRSANYGYTF.

The V and J genes are TRBV19 and TRBJ2-3, with 11 positions matching TRBD1. This CDR3 has 16 amino acids. Unmatched junction bases numbered 8, after V lost 4 bases and J lost 5 bases. The germline gives CDR1 LNHDA, CDR2 SQIVND (reference sequence). In DNA, the CDR3 is TGTGCCAGTAGTAGGGCCGGGACAGGGGGAATAGATACGCAGTATTTT. This codes for CASSRAGTGGIDTQYF.

The rearrangement links TRBV28 to TRBJ2-7; weak D call: TRBD2 (6 bases). There are 15 residues in the CDR3. The V gene's germline CDR1 is MDHEN and CDR2 SYDVKM. V dropped 6 bases and J dropped 0 bases, with 15 bases sitting between them. CDR3 sequence reads: CASSDGGGDSYEQYV. In DNA form, the CDR3 reads TGTGCCAGCAGCGACGGAGGCGGGGACTCCTACGAGCAGTACGTC.